Below, 7 T cell receptor beta chains from the same sample are listed, as sequenced in a study of cytomegalovirus exposure and HLA in healthy donors. Amplification used 60 Vbeta primers and 13 Jbeta primers. The repertoire was sequenced with immunoSEQ multiplex PCR; TCRdb's copy has only in-frame clones and lacks some. The sample holds approximately 220,000 clones; over 65% are singletons and the top ten take about 0.63%. Input material: PBMCs. These TCRs come from a man younger than 35 in good health and CMV-seronegative.

The rearrangement uses TRBV28 and TRBJ1-5; tentatively, D is TRBD1 (5 bases). V was pared by 3 bases and J by 5 bases, with 11 bases between. The CDR3 has 14 residues. Germline CDR1 and CDR2: MDHEN and SYDVKM. The CDR3 region is CASSLSRVDQPQHF. The CDR3 coding sequence is TGTGCCAGCAGTTTGTCCAGGGTTGATCAGCCCCAGCATTTT.

The V call is TRBV18, the J call TRBJ2-3; D ambiguous. This CDR3 spans 15 amino acids. The germline V gene encodes CDR1 KGHSH and CDR2 LQKENI. Trimming left V 3 bases short and J 2 bases short, with 12 bases between. The CDR3 sequence: CASSPLELPTDTQYF. CDR3 nucleotides: TGTGCCAGCTCACCTTTAGAGTTACCCACAGATACGCAGTATTTT.

The CDR3 reads CASSYARKRNEQYF. DNA for the CDR3: TGTGCCAGCAGTTACGCCCGGAAGCGCAACGAGCAGTACTTC. V gene TRBV6-5 combines with J gene TRBJ2-7; no clear D gene. CDR3 length equals 14 residues. Germline V gene data show CDR1 as MNHEY and CDR2 as SVGAGI. Trimming left V 2 bases short and J 5 bases short, with 13 bases between.

The chain couples TRBV5-1 to TRBJ1-1; 8 bases are a match to TRBD1. The V gene end was trimmed by 4 bases and the J gene end by 2 bases; junction bases not matched to a gene: 13. The CDR3 consists of 17 residues. Germline V gene lookup returns CDR1 SGHRS and CDR2 YFSETQ. Written as DNA, the CDR3 is TGCGCCAGCAGCCTACGGACGGGACAGGTCGGAAACACTGAAGCTTTCTTT. As protein: CASSLRTGQVGNTEAFF.

The V and J genes are TRBV5-1 and TRBJ1-3, with no clear D. Germline values: CDR1 SGHRS, CDR2 YFSETQ. The CDR3 contains 15 residues. The V end was cut by 0 bases, the J end by 0 bases, with 7 bases between. The CDR3 DNA is TGCGCCAGCAGCTTGGACGGTTTCTCTGGAAACACCATATATTTT. Encoded protein: CASSLDGFSGNTIYF. Looking up the rest from reference TRBV5-1 and TRBJ1-3 gives the full variable domain: KAGVTQTPRYLIKTRGQQVTLSCSPISGHRSVSWYQQTPGQGLQFLFEYFSETQRNKGNFPGRFSGRQFSNSRSEMNVSTLELGDSALYLCASSLDGFSGNTIYFGEGSWLTVV.

The chain uses TRBV19 and TRBJ1-2; a possible D gene is TRBD1 (6 bases). Trimming cost V 9 bases and J 4 bases, with 18 bases left between them. The CDR3 is 14 amino acids. CDR1 is LNHDA and CDR2 is SQIVND in the germline V gene (reference sequence). The chain's CDR3 is CASARQVSSYGYTF. For the CDR3, the DNA is TGTGCCAGCGCCCGACAGGTTTCGAGCTATGGCTACACCTTC. Based on the CDR3 plus reference TRBV19 and TRBJ1-2, the full variable domain is DGGITQSPKYLFRKEGQNVTLSCEQNLNHDAMYWYRQDPGQGLRLIYYSQIVNDFQKGDIAEGYSVSREKKESFPLTVTSAQKNPTAFYLCASARQVSSYGYTFGSGTRLTVV.

The rearrangement joins TRBV6-5 to TRBJ1-3; D gene uncertain. Trimming pared 2 bases from V and 0 bases from J, leaving 8 bases between. CDR1 is MNHEY and CDR2 is SVGAGI in the germline V gene. The CDR3 consists of 15 residues. As DNA, the CDR3 is TGTGCCAGCAGTTACCGAGGTGCCTCTGGAAACACCATATATTTT. It yields the protein CASSYRGASGNTIYF.